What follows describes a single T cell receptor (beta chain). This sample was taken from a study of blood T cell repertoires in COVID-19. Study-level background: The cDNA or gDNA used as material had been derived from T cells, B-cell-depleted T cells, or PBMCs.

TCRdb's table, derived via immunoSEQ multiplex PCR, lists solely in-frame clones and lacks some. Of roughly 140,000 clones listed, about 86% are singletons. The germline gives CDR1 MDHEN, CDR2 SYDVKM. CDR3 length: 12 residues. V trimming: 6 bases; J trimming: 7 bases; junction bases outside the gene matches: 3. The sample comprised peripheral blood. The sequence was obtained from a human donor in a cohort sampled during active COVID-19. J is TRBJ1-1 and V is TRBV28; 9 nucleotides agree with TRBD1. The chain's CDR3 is CASSRGQGEAFF. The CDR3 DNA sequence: TGTGCCAGCAGCCGGGGACAGGGTGAAGCTTTCTTT.